One and the same sample provided the 27 T cell receptor beta chains below, sequenced in a study of control samples from healthy donors and cancer patients. TCRdb's copy holds only in-frame clones and misses some; the assay was immunoSEQ multiplex PCR. Here the sample spans about 42,000 clones, roughly 83% being singletons. Sequencing used blood. Source of these receptors: a man between 60 and 75 years old in good health.

The CDR3 here is CASSYEGLNYNEQFF. CDR3 in DNA: TGTGCCAGCAGTTACGAGGGCCTAAACTACAATGAGCAGTTCTTC. The rearrangement links TRBV6-2 or TRBV6-3 to TRBJ2-1, with TRBD2 as a possible D gene (5 bases). This CDR3 spans 15 amino acids. The V gene lost 2 bases and the J gene lost 3 bases, with 11 bases spanning the gap. The germline gives CDR1 MNHEY, CDR2 SVGEGT.

The chain couples TRBV5-1 to TRBJ2-2; D is perhaps TRBD1 (6 bases). Per germline, CDR1 SGHRS and CDR2 YFSETQ. The CDR3 is 16 amino acids. V shed 3 bases and J shed 5 bases, with 17 bases lying between them. CDR3 region: CASSSLSWQGTGELFF. In DNA, the CDR3 is TGCGCCAGCAGCTCATTAAGCTGGCAGGGGACCGGGGAGCTGTTTTTT.

J is TRBJ2-5 and V is TRBV19; no clear D. CDR1 is LNHDA and CDR2 is SQIVND in the germline V gene (reference sequence). The V gene lost 1 base and the J gene lost 1 base, with 10 bases spanning the gap. The CDR3 is 15 residues long. The DNA for the CDR3 is TGTGCCAGTAGTATAGGAAAGGTCAGCCAAGAGACCCAGTACTTC. Amino acids: CASSIGKVSQETQYF.

CDR3: CATSRDGRQNEAFF. The CDR3 DNA is TGTGCCACCAGCAGAGATGGTCGACAGAACGAAGCTTTCTTT. The chain uses TRBV15 and TRBJ1-1; perhaps TRBD1 as D (5 bases). V was trimmed by 0 bases and J by 8 bases, leaving 13 bases between them. This CDR3 region has 14 residues. CDR1 LNHNV and CDR2 YYDKDF come from the germline V gene (reference sequence).

The rearrangement joins TRBV15 to TRBJ1-6; no clear D. Germline lookup yields CDR1 LNHNV and CDR2 YYDKDF (reference sequence). The CDR3 has 14 amino acids. With 0 bases removed from V and 9 bases from J, the gap between germline ends came to 9 bases. The chain's CDR3 is CATSRDNLFSPLHF. CDR3 nucleotide sequence: TGTGCCACCAGCAGAGATAACCTTTTTTCACCCCTCCACTTT. The full variable domain, in which reference TRBV15 and TRBJ1-6 provide the parts outside the CDR3, is DAMVIQNPRYQVTQFGKPVTLSCSQTLNHNVMYWYQQKSSQAPKLLFHYYDKDFNNEADTPDNFQSRRPNTSFCFLDIRSPGLGDTAMYLCATSRDNLFSPLHFGNGTRLTVT.

J is TRBJ2-2 and V is TRBV4-1; TRBD1 is a possible D gene (6 bases). From germline, CDR1 is MGHRA and CDR2 YSYEKL. Trimming left V 2 bases short and J 0 bases short, with 10 bases between. The CDR3 length is 16 residues. CDR3 loop: CASSQRTGTNTGELFF. The CDR3 region has the DNA TGCGCCAGCAGCCAACGAACAGGGACGAACACCGGGGAGCTGTTTTTT.

V usage is TRBV5-1 and J usage is TRBJ2-2; 9 bases map to TRBD1. The CDR3 is made up of 15 amino acids. V gave up 0 bases and J gave up 5 bases; unmatched junction bases: 2. Germline CDR1 SGHRS, CDR2 YFSETQ. The CDR3 is CASSLETGGTGELFF. CDR3 sequence (DNA): TGCGCCAGCAGCTTGGAGACAGGGGGGACCGGGGAGCTGTTTTTT.

This clone was found a few times. The chain joins TRBV15 to TRBJ1-1; TRBD1 might be the D (5 bases). Trimming removed 6 bases at V and 6 bases at J, with 14 bases between. This CDR3 has 13 amino acids. CDR1 is LNHNV, CDR2 YYDKDF, per germline (reference sequence). The CDR3 here is CATRTQGNAEAFF. The DNA for the CDR3 is TGTGCCACCAGGACGCAGGGAAATGCTGAAGCTTTCTTT.

V usage is TRBV19 and J usage is TRBJ2-5; 8 bases agree with TRBD2. The trim removed 4 bases at V and 6 bases at J, leaving 16 bases unmatched. Per the germline V gene, CDR1 is LNHDA and CDR2 is SQIVND (reference sequence). The CDR3 contains 17 residues. The chain's CDR3 is CASSTPLRGAGAQTQYF. As DNA, the CDR3 is TGTGCCAGTAGTACCCCCCTGCGGGGGGCCGGCGCACAGACCCAGTACTTC. The full variable domain, in which reference TRBV19 and TRBJ2-5 provide the parts outside the CDR3, is DGGITQSPKYLFRKEGQNVTLSCEQNLNHDAMYWYRQDPGQGLRLIYYSQIVNDFQKGDIAEGYSVSREKKESFPLTVTSAQKNPTAFYLCASSTPLRGAGAQTQYFGPGTRLLVL.

The genes are TRBV5-1 and TRBJ1-4; the match to TRBD1 covers 8 bases. The CDR3 has 15 residues. Trimming took 0 bases from V and 7 from J; bases not matched to a gene: 5. Germline V CDR1 and CDR2: SGHRS, YFSETQ. The CDR3, as DNA: TGCGCCAGCAGCTTGGGGGCAGGGGGCAGTGAAAAACTGTTTTTT. Residues: CASSLGAGGSEKLFF.

This chain connects TRBV3-1 (or the pseudogene TRBV3-2) to TRBJ1-1, with TRBD1 matching over 7 bases. The CDR3 runs to 13 residues. V lost 4 bases and J lost 8; bases outside the gene matches: 7. Germline CDR1 and CDR2: LGHDT and YNNKEL (reference sequence). This chain's CDR3 is CASSPFGTAEAFF. The CDR3 DNA sequence: TGTGCCAGCAGCCCTTTTGGGACAGCCGAAGCTTTCTTT.

The chain uses TRBV4-3 and TRBJ1-1; 9 bases are a match to TRBD1. V was pared by 5 bases and J by 4 bases, with 5 bases of the junction left unmatched. The germline CDR1 and CDR2 sequences are LGHNA and YSLEER. CDR3 length equals 14 residues. The CDR3 loop reads CASSGQGFGTEAFF. CDR3 nucleotides: TGCGCCAGCAGCGGACAGGGGTTCGGCACTGAAGCTTTCTTT.

V gene TRBV7-9 combines with J gene TRBJ2-1, with D unclear. CDR1 and CDR2 from the germline V gene are SEHNR and FQNEAQ (reference sequence). V was pared by 7 bases and J by 2 bases, with 9 bases between. This CDR3 is built from 13 residues. CDR3 sequence (DNA): TGTGCCAGCACGGGCTGGCCCTACAATGAGCAGTTCTTC. This codes for CASTGWPYNEQFF.

This clone appeared a few times. V usage is TRBV24-1 and J usage is TRBJ2-1; D is perhaps TRBD1 (6 bases). V gave up 7 bases and J gave up 10 bases, with 10 bases separating them. Per germline, CDR1 KGHDR and CDR2 SFDVKD. The CDR3 has 11 residues. The CDR3 reads CATSKGTEQFF. The DNA of the CDR3 is TGTGCCACCAGCAAAGGGACAGAGCAGTTCTTC.

The chain combines TRBV4-2 with TRBJ2-7; TRBD1 aligns across 9 bases. The CDR3 sequence is 16 residues long. The ends lost 4 bases at V and 2 bases at J; junction bases unmatched: 9. Germline V CDR1 and CDR2: LGHNA, YNFKEQ. DNA of the CDR3: TGTGCCAGCAGCCCTACCCGGGACAGGGTGACCTACGAGCAGTACTTC. Its protein is CASSPTRDRVTYEQYF.

This clone was seen a single time. The rearrangement links TRBV27 to TRBJ2-7; D call uncertain. The CDR3 has 18 residues. Looked up from germline, CDR1 is MNHEY and CDR2 is SMNVEV (reference sequence). Trimming took off 2 bases at V and 0 bases at J, with 20 bases between the two ends. The chain's CDR3 is CASSLKSWAASSSYEQYF. In DNA, the CDR3 is TGTGCCAGCAGTTTAAAAAGTTGGGCAGCCTCAAGCTCCTACGAGCAGTACTTC.

The rearrangement links TRBV9 to TRBJ2-2, with D possibly being TRBD1 (6 bases). Trimming took 3 bases from V and 2 from J, leaving 14 bases between them. The CDR3 length is 16 residues. The germline CDR1 and CDR2 sequences are SGDLS and YYNGEE. The CDR3 DNA follows: TGTGCCAGCAGCGCCGTGGACAGTTTTAACACCGGGGAGCTGTTTTTT. Translation gives CASSAVDSFNTGELFF.

The rearrangement uses TRBV20-1 and TRBJ1-2, with D perhaps TRBD1 (5 bases). The germline V and J ends were trimmed by 4 bases and 6 bases, with 9 bases remaining between them. CDR3 length equals 11 residues. Germline CDR1 is DFQATT and CDR2 is SNEGSKA (reference sequence). The CDR3 region has the DNA TGCAGTGCTACAAGGGACCATGGCTACACCTTC. Translating it yields CSATRDHGYTF.

This clone was recorded only once. The chain links TRBV21-1 to TRBJ1-1. TRBV21-1 is designated a pseudogene. The CDR3 contains 8 residues. CDR3 sequence reads: CASRGAFF. DNA for the CDR3: TGTGCCAGCAGGGGAGCTTTCTTT.

This clone was counted once. The rearrangement links TRBV2 to TRBJ2-7, with 9 bases aligning to TRBD1. CDR1 and CDR2 (germline): SNHLY, FYNNEI. With V trimmed by 7 bases and J by 3 bases, 19 bases remained unmatched. This CDR3 is 18 amino acids long. CDR3 loop: CASKKNVIFGTGIYEQYF. The CDR3 nucleotides read TGTGCCAGCAAAAAGAATGTGATATTTGGGACAGGGATCTACGAGCAGTACTTC.

This clone was seen a few times. The chain is built from TRBV11-2 and TRBJ2-5; TRBD1 matches 8 bases. After removal of 4 bases from V and 4 bases from J, the junction contained 8 bases not matched to a gene. This CDR3 contains 15 residues. The germline CDR1 and CDR2 sequences are SGHAT and FQNNGV. Written as DNA, the CDR3 is TGTGCCAGCAGCTCGAACCCAGGGGGCGCAGAGACCCAGTACTTC. As protein: CASSSNPGGAETQYF.

V and J are TRBV15 and TRBJ1-4; no clear D. The length of the CDR3 is 14 residues. Trimming left V 5 bases short and J 4 bases short, with 11 bases between. CDR1 and CDR2 (germline): LNHNV, YYDKDF (reference sequence). The CDR3 is CATSVGRINEKLFF. The CDR3 nucleotides are TGTGCCACCAGCGTCGGACGGATTAATGAAAAACTGTTTTTT.

The rearrangement uses TRBV5-1 and TRBJ1-1; D is perhaps TRBD1 (6 bases). CDR3 size: 14 residues. V was trimmed by 2 bases and J by 5 bases, leaving 13 bases between them. CDR1 and CDR2 (germline): SGHRS, YFSETQ. The DNA for the CDR3 is TGCGCCAGCAGCTTTACCACAGGGTCAACTGAAGCTTTCTTT. Amino acids: CASSFTTGSTEAFF. Drawing the rest from reference TRBV5-1 and TRBJ1-1, the complete variable domain is KAGVTQTPRYLIKTRGQQVTLSCSPISGHRSVSWYQQTPGQGLQFLFEYFSETQRNKGNFPGRFSGRQFSNSRSEMNVSTLELGDSALYLCASSFTTGSTEAFFGQGTRLTVV.

This rearrangement joins TRBV9 to TRBJ1-3; 9 positions agree with TRBD1. Trimming cost V 3 bases and J 4 bases; bases outside gene matches: 5. CDR1 is SGDLS, CDR2 YYNGEE, per germline. The CDR3 runs 15 residues. The chain's CDR3 is CASSAQGAYGNTIYF. CDR3 nucleotide sequence: TGTGCCAGCAGCGCACAGGGGGCGTACGGAAACACCATATATTTT.

The chain is built from TRBV18 and TRBJ2-5; 7 bases match TRBD2. Germline V gene data show CDR1 as KGHSH and CDR2 as LQKENI. Trimming took 2 bases from V and 4 from J; bases not matched to a gene: 7. The CDR3 has 15 amino acids. The CDR3 nucleotides read TGTGCCAGCTCACCATATTCCGCTAGCGGAGAGACCCAGTACTTC. It translates to CASSPYSASGETQYF.

This chain connects TRBV7-2 to TRBJ1-4, with a tentative D call TRBD1 (5 bases). V shed 1 base and J shed 3 bases, with 6 bases lying between them. The CDR3 extends over 14 amino acids. The germline V gene has CDR1 SGHTA and CDR2 FQGNSA. Here the CDR3 reads CASSLGGPNEKLFF. CDR3 bases: TGTGCCAGCAGCTTAGGGGGCCCTAATGAAAAACTGTTTTTT.

This chain connects TRBV24-1 to TRBJ1-5; D not certain. CDR1 and CDR2 from the germline V gene are KGHDR and SFDVKD. V gave up 2 bases and J gave up 9 bases, with 13 bases separating them. The CDR3 length is 14 residues. The CDR3 sequence: CATSDSHLERPQHF. Here the CDR3 DNA reads TGTGCCACCAGTGATTCCCACCTCGAACGGCCCCAGCATTTT.